Shown below are 20 T cell receptor beta chains from a single sample sequenced in a study of blood T cells in healthy people across ages. Sample-barcoded 5' priming and a J-beta primer mix drove a second PCR of 7 to 11 cycles. TCRdb reprocessed the 5' RACE reads via MiXCR and lists one record per CDR3 protein. The sample comprises about 1.1 million distinct CDR3 sequences, about two fifths of which are singletons, and about an eighth rests with the top ten. Source material: blood. Every receptor here comes from a man younger than 30 in good health.

The V gene is TRBV4-1, the J gene TRBJ2-1; D is unresolved. Looked up from germline, CDR1 is MGHRA and CDR2 is YSYEKL. V gave up 2 bases and J gave up 10 bases, with 9 bases separating them. The CDR3 totals 12 residues. The CDR3 bases are TGCGCCAGCAGCCAACAAAACTGGGAGCAGTTCTTC. It yields the protein CASSQQNWEQFF.

V usage is TRBV20-1 and J usage is TRBJ1-2, with TRBD1 matching 7 bases. This CDR3 region has 15 residues. Germline lookup yields CDR1 DFQATT and CDR2 SNEGSKA (reference sequence). Trimming took 1 base from V and 8 from J; bases not matched to a gene: 13. Written as DNA, the CDR3 is TGCAGTGCTAGAGTCGACAGGGCGGCGGTGGAGGGCTACACCTTC. Protein product: CSARVDRAAVEGYTF.

This clonotype was counted a few times. V and J are TRBV20-1 and TRBJ2-3; D is unclear. Germline assignment: CDR1 DFQATT and CDR2 SNEGSKA (reference sequence). The CDR3 extends over 12 amino acids. The V gene lost 6 bases and the J gene lost 2 bases, with 9 bases spanning the gap. The CDR3 is CSARLLTDTQYF. CDR3 coding DNA: TGCAGTGCGAGACTCCTCACAGATACGCAGTATTTT.

This clonotype was observed once. The chain employs TRBV12-3 or TRBV12-4 and TRBJ2-3, with 8 bases that match TRBD1. The CDR3 is 14 amino acids. V shed 3 bases and J 6 bases; nucleotides not matched to a gene: 5. In DNA form, the CDR3 reads TGTGCCAGCAGTTTTTACAGGGGGATGGATACGCAGTATTTT. Encoded protein: CASSFYRGMDTQYF.

This clonotype was seen a single time. Being one base from a much bigger clone, this may be a read error. The chain is built from TRBV30 and TRBJ1-2; 7 positions agree with TRBD1. Germline loops: CDR1 GTSNPN, CDR2 SVGIG (reference sequence). The trim removed 1 base at V and 2 bases at J, leaving 7 bases unmatched. The CDR3 is made up of 15 amino acids. The CDR3 bases are TGTGCCTGGAGTGGTACAGGGGTCGCCAACTATGGCTACACCTTC. Translating it yields CAWSGTGVANYGYTF.

The chain joins TRBV4-3 to TRBJ1-5, with no clear D. The germline CDR1 and CDR2 sequences are LGHNA and YSLEER. This CDR3 spans 15 amino acids. The V end was cut by 0 bases, the J end by 4 bases, with 10 bases between. The CDR3 sequence: CASSQDRVRNQPQHF. In nucleotides, the CDR3 is TGCGCCAGCAGCCAAGATCGGGTTCGTAATCAGCCCCAGCATTTT.

The table lists this clonotype with a few counts. This chain's CDR3 is CASSLGPGQNTDTEAFF. CDR3 nucleotide sequence: TGTGCCAGCAGCTTAGGACCGGGACAGAACACAGACACTGAAGCTTTCTTT. J is TRBJ1-1 and V is TRBV7-2; 7 nucleotides agree with TRBD1. The CDR3 has 17 amino acids. V shed 1 base and J 3 bases; nucleotides not matched to a gene: 11. Germline V CDR1 and CDR2: SGHTA, FQGNSA.

V usage is TRBV5-5 and J usage is TRBJ2-2, with D possibly TRBD1 on 5 matching bases. The CDR3 loop spans 15 amino acids. The germline V gene encodes CDR1 SGHKS and CDR2 YYEKEE (reference sequence). The V end was cut by 1 base, the J end by 1 base, with 8 bases between. The CDR3 is CASSLIGENTGELFF. As DNA, the CDR3 is TGTGCCAGCAGCTTGATAGGGGAGAACACCGGGGAGCTGTTTTTT.

The V gene is TRBV27, the J gene TRBJ1-6; D gene unclear. Per germline, CDR1 MNHEY and CDR2 SMNVEV (reference sequence). The CDR3 is 13 residues long. Trimming cost V 6 bases and J 10 bases, with 13 bases left between them. CDR3 in amino acids: CASRGDSQSPLHF. As DNA, the CDR3 is TGTGCCAGCAGAGGCGACTCCCAATCACCCCTCCACTTT.

This clonotype came up many times. The chain uses TRBV7-2 and TRBJ2-2; D is unclear. Trimming left V 6 bases short and J 3 bases short, with 5 bases between. The CDR3 spans 12 residues. Germline CDR1 SGHTA, CDR2 FQGNSA. The CDR3 loop reads CASSSDTGELFF. CDR3 sequence (DNA): TGTGCCAGCAGTTCCGACACCGGGGAGCTGTTTTTT.

In regard to this clonotype: A much larger clone differs from this one at a single base, so this may be a read error. The J gene is TRBJ2-3, the V gene TRBV28; 12 nucleotides match TRBD2. This CDR3 is built from 18 residues. Germline V gene lookup returns CDR1 MDHEN and CDR2 SYDVKM. CDR3 sequence reads: CAGSSLAGGPFSTDTQYF. CDR3 in DNA: TGTGCCGGCAGTTCCCTAGCGGGGGGGCCCTTTAGCACAGATACGCAGTATTTT.

The chain couples TRBV28 to TRBJ1-2, with 9 bases identical to TRBD1. CDR1 MDHEN and CDR2 SYDVKM come from the germline V gene. Trimming removed 3 bases from V and 8 bases from J; junction bases left unmatched: 7. The CDR3 runs to 14 residues. The CDR3 loop is CASSLRDRVKGYTF. Here the CDR3 DNA reads TGTGCCAGCAGTTTGAGGGACAGGGTAAAGGGCTACACCTTC.

This clonotype was counted many times. This chain connects TRBV4-3 to TRBJ2-1; D gene uncertain. Germline assignment: CDR1 LGHNA and CDR2 YSLEER. The V gene lost 0 bases and the J gene lost 0 bases, with 12 bases spanning the gap. This CDR3 contains 17 residues. The CDR3 nucleotides are TGCGCCAGCAGCCAAGATTTTCAGCAAAGCTCCTACAATGAGCAGTTCTTC. It yields the protein CASSQDFQQSSYNEQFF.

V usage is TRBV21-1 and J usage is TRBJ2-6. TRBV21-1 corresponds to a pseudogene. This CDR3 has 15 residues. The CDR3 protein is CASSKLGSGANVLTF. As DNA, the CDR3 is TGTGCCAGCAGCAAATTGGGCTCTGGGGCCAACGTCCTGACTTTC.

The V call is TRBV4-2, the J call TRBJ1-3; D remains unclear. Per the germline V gene, CDR1 is LGHNA and CDR2 is YNFKEQ. V was pared by 0 bases and J by 0 bases, with 9 bases between. The CDR3 has 16 residues. The CDR3 DNA follows: TGTGCCAGCAGCCAAGAGATTAGTAGCTCTGGAAACACCATATATTTT. This codes for CASSQEISSSGNTIYF.

This clonotype turned up a few times. The chain links TRBV2 to TRBJ2-3; D is uncertain. The CDR3 extends over 12 amino acids. Germline V CDR1 and CDR2: SNHLY, FYNNEI. V lost 8 bases to trimming and J lost 3 bases, with 9 bases between them. CDR3 in DNA: TGTGCCAGCGCTAAGGGTACAGATACGCAGTATTTT. Its translation is CASAKGTDTQYF.

In the case of this clonotype: This may be a read error: a much more frequent sequence differs by one nucleotide. The V call is TRBV7-2, the J call TRBJ1-2; TRBD1 is a possible D gene (5 bases). This CDR3 has 15 amino acids. Germline V CDR1 and CDR2: SGHTA, FQGNSA. V lost 1 base and J lost 1, with 10 bases in between. The CDR3 spells CASSLVQALNYGYTF. The CDR3 coding sequence is TGTGCCAGCAGCTTAGTACAGGCCCTTAACTATGGCTACACCTTC. Full variable domain (rest looked up from reference TRBV7-2 and TRBJ1-2): GAGVSQSPSNKVTEKGKDVELRCDPISGHTALYWYRQSLGQGLEFLIYFQGNSAPDKSGLPSDRFSAERTGGSVSTLTIQRTQQEDSAVYLCASSLVQALNYGYTFGSGTRLTVV.

The V gene is TRBV7-3, the J gene TRBJ2-3, with D maybe TRBD1 (5 bases). CDR3 length equals 15 residues. CDR1 is SGHTA, CDR2 FQGTGA, per germline. V lost 4 bases to trimming and J lost 0 bases, with 11 bases between them. In DNA, the CDR3 is TGTGCCAGCAGCTCGGACACCTCTAGCACAGATACGCAGTATTTT. Translated, it gives CASSSDTSSTDTQYF.

In its sample, this clonotype was seen a few times. CDR3 sequence reads: CASSWTSSNEQFF. Here the CDR3 DNA reads TGTGCCAGCAGTTGGACTAGCAGCAATGAGCAGTTCTTC. This rearrangement joins TRBV3-1 to TRBJ2-1, with 8 nucleotides matching TRBD2. V lost 6 bases to trimming and J lost 6 bases; unmatched junction nucleotides: 4. CDR1 is LGHDT and CDR2 is YNNKEL in the germline V gene (reference sequence). The CDR3 contains 13 residues.

This clonotype was detected a few times. The gene calls are TRBV10-3 and TRBJ2-3, with 9 bases matching TRBD1. Looked up from germline, CDR1 is ENHRY and CDR2 is SYGVKD. J lost 2 bases, V lost 7 bases, and 4 bases had no gene match. The CDR3 is made up of 14 amino acids. This chain's CDR3 is CAITRQGVTDTQYF. The CDR3 nucleotides read TGTGCCATCACTCGACAGGGGGTCACAGATACGCAGTATTTT.